This T cell receptor beta chain was documented in a study of regulatory T cells in long-lasting Graves disease (dated by TCRdb to the early 2020s). In the study overall: Persistent Graves' disease was defined as antithyroid drug treatment for over 5 years with persistently positive TSH receptor autoantibodies. TCR sequencing covered some 13 persistent and some 20 newly diagnosed Graves' disease patients, around 35 samples in total. Persistent Graves' disease patients in the clinical cohort had taken antithyroid drugs for around 10 years on average. The study took place in China and was registered as a clinical trial. Persistent Graves' disease patients were compared with newly diagnosed Graves' disease patients by peripheral blood TCR sequencing and RNA sequencing. Results and caveats for the whole study, not just this receptor: Because the primary lesion, thyroid tissue, could not be accessed, the study looked at peripheral blood alone. Persistent disease showed preferential use of TRBV28, TRBJ1-2 and TRBJ2-5, whereas newly diagnosed disease favored TRBV20-1 and TRBJ2-1. Sequencing and analysis were limited to the TCR beta chain. Persistent Graves' disease patients showed lower TCR Shannon entropy and fewer highly expanded clones than newly diagnosed patients, suggesting clonal expansion. More public clonotypes were shared among persistent patients (fewer than 3,000) than among newly diagnosed patients (just under 1,000). The authors noted that the small sample size was a limitation that may lower accuracy.

The time point label on this specimen signifies: persistent/refractory GD, antithyroid drugs over 5 years with positive TRAb. RNA was extracted from PBMCs in TRIzol for both TCR sequencing and RNA sequencing. The diagnosis of Graves' disease followed American Thyroid Association guidelines. The patients came from an endocrinology department in Xi'an, China. From each patient, approximately 10 milliliters of peripheral blood was collected into an EDTA anticoagulant tube. PBMCs were isolated by Ficoll Paque Plus density gradient separation without further T cell sorting. An Agilent 2100 Bioanalyzer and agarose gel were used to check RNA quality, while a NanoDrop 2000 measured RNA concentration. As regards this clonotype: Its recognized antigen is unknown. The input lacks base qualities; no much larger clone sits a single base away.

The library was generated by multiplex PCR. The sequencer was an Illumina HiSeq 4000. CDR3 regions were amplified by Arm-PCR with iRepertoire HTBI primers to construct TCR beta libraries. Before sequencing, the PCR products underwent gel purification. Per the authors' processing: Across samples, around 58 TRBV and 14 TRBJ segments were identified and used for gene usage analysis of CDR3 amino acid clonotypes. COPE and FqMerger were used to merge filtered high-quality paired reads into contigs. BLAST was used to align contigs to the IMGT TRBV, TRBD and TRBJ reference genes, and CDR3 was defined following IMGT. Any clonotype with a frequency above 0.1% was counted as a highly expanded clone. Shannon entropy was used to measure repertoire diversity, and the Gini coefficient was used to measure V-J evenness. A clonotype was considered public if more than one individual shared it. Through fastp at Q25 and MiXCR, TCRdb rebuilt clones from the public reads, retaining in-frame beta chains. When rows share a CDR3 protein, they turn into one entry using the most common DNA and genes. Here the V and J calls rest on TCRdb's processing, not on the authors' analysis. Present in this sample are some 440,000 distinct CDR3 sequences, 20% to 25% of which were seen just once. The ten top clones hold 6.5% to 8% of the sample.

The CDR3, cysteine through phenylalanine, is 15 amino acids long. Just the 45-base CDR3 DNA is kept, in frame starting at base 1. CDR1 and CDR2 are read off the germline V gene as MNHEY and SVGAGI. Germline trimming: 1 base from V, 9 bases from J; junction bases outside gene matches: 6. The TCR originated in a female donor with Graves disease. Recombination joined TRBV6-5 with TRBJ1-6, with 7 bases aligning to TRBD1. The starting material was peripheral blood mononuclear cells (PBMCs), obtained when the disease was refractory, from a patient treated with antithyroid drugs. At the DNA level, the sequence is TGTGCCAGCAGTTACTTTGACAGGGAGGGTTCACCCCTCCACTTT. Translated, it reads CASSYFDREGSPLHF.